This T cell receptor (beta chain) was documented in a study of blood T cell repertoires in COVID-19. Study-level background: Donors in the United States, Italy and Spain gave samples during acute or convalescent COVID-19. T cells, B-cell-depleted T cells, or PBMCs supplied cDNA or gDNA.

Methods used by the authors: Estimated nucleated cell counts came from reference gene primer amplification. This table comes from immunoSEQ multiplex PCR, and its TCRdb copy is limited to in-frame clones, with some not included. V, J and clone size derive from that table, while D and trimming were established from the DNA sequence. The sample shows about 140,000 clones, 77% of them seen only once. What was sequenced was peripheral blood. The clonotype was recovered from a woman between 45 and 60 years old with active or convalescent COVID-19.

CDR3 protein: CASSSGTSGRNNEQFF. DNA for the CDR3: TGTGCCAGTAGTAGCGGGACTAGCGGGAGGAACAATGAGCAGTTCTTC. The rearrangement uses TRBV19 and TRBJ2-1; TRBD2 matches 15 bases. The CDR3 totals 16 residues. V trimming: 4 bases; J trimming: 5 bases; junction bases outside the gene matches: 3. Germline assignment: CDR1 LNHDA and CDR2 SQIVND (reference sequence).